The T cell receptor beta chain described here comes from a study of blood T cell repertoires in COVID-19. Whole-study context: Samples taken during acute and convalescent COVID-19 were collected in the United States, Italy and Spain.

The V gene lost 0 bases and the J gene lost 6 bases, with 10 bases spanning the gap. Germline CDR1 and CDR2: SGDLS and YYNGEE. CDR3 length equals 13 residues. The data were produced by immunoSEQ multiplex PCR, yet TCRdb's version contains in-frame clones alone and is incomplete. The data hold about 280,000 clones, with approximately 78% observed a single time. The chain joins TRBV9 to TRBJ2-7; unclear D gene. This sequence originates from a man aged 35 to 55 who had been exposed to COVID-19. The sequenced material came from PBMCs or T cells enriched from blood (not recorded which). Here the CDR3 reads CASSVGSHSEQYF. CDR3 coding DNA: TGTGCCAGCAGCGTAGGGTCCCACTCCGAGCAGTACTTC.